This entry lists 27 T cell receptor beta chains sequenced from one sample in a study of cytomegalovirus exposure and HLA in healthy donors. Primers: 60 Vbeta forward and 13 Jbeta reverse. The table came from immunoSEQ multiplex PCR; TCRdb's copy has only in-frame clones and leaves some out. The data show 240,000 or so clones, 82% seen once. Sequencing was carried out using PBMCs. Receptor source: a woman in her thirties or forties in good health and CMV-seropositive.

This clone was counted between two and nine times. The chain recombines TRBV18 with TRBJ1-5, with TRBD1 matching 7 bases. The CDR3 covers 16 residues. The V segment lost 4 bases and the J segment 8 bases; nucleotides outside the gene matches: 14. Germline-derived CDR1 and CDR2 are KGHSH and LQKENI. The CDR3 coding sequence is TGTGCCAGCTCACTTCAACAGGGGTCTGGCGGAGAGCCCCAGCATTTT. Its protein is CASSLQQGSGGEPQHF.

The chain joins TRBV5-1 to TRBJ2-3; 9 nucleotides line up with TRBD1. J lost 2 bases, V lost 5 bases, and 9 bases had no gene match. Germline CDR1 and CDR2: SGHRS and YFSETQ. The CDR3 loop spans 16 amino acids. The CDR3 protein is CASRDRGAANTDTQYF. The CDR3 DNA reads TGCGCCAGCAGGGACAGGGGAGCAGCTAACACAGATACGCAGTATTTT.

This chain connects TRBV7-2 to TRBJ2-7; 12 bases are a match to TRBD1. Germline trimming cut 3 bases from V and 8 bases from J; bases unmatched to any gene: 8. Germline V gene sequence: CDR1 SGHTA, CDR2 FQGNSA. CDR3 length equals 15 residues. The CDR3 loop reads CASSFGTGGSYKQYF. The CDR3, as DNA: TGTGCCAGCAGCTTCGGGACAGGGGGCTCATACAAGCAGTACTTC.

This chain uses TRBV9 with TRBJ1-4, with 7 nucleotides matching TRBD1. This CDR3 is 14 amino acids long. The V gene's germline CDR1 is SGDLS and CDR2 YYNGEE. Unmatched junction bases numbered 3, after V lost 4 bases and J lost 3 bases. Here the CDR3 DNA reads TGTGCCAGCAGCCCTGGGACAGCTAATGAAAAACTGTTTTTT. It codes for CASSPGTANEKLFF.

The chain carries TRBV6-5 and TRBJ1-1; D is unresolved. The ends were cut back, 8 bases at V and 5 bases at J, with 9 bases in the middle. Germline values: CDR1 MNHEY, CDR2 SVGAGI. The CDR3 has 11 residues. The CDR3: CASGRGTEAFF. CDR3 coding DNA: TGTGCCAGCGGGCGGGGTACTGAAGCTTTCTTT.

The V gene is TRBV6-5, the J gene TRBJ2-1; weak D call: TRBD1 (6 bases). The length of the CDR3 is 16 residues. V lost 0 bases and J 7 bases, leaving 16 bases between the germline ends. Germline V lookup: CDR1 MNHEY, CDR2 SVGAGI. The CDR3 is CASSYSSLLRGNEQFF. In DNA, the CDR3 is TGTGCCAGCAGTTACTCCAGCCTACTCAGGGGAAATGAGCAGTTCTTC.

V gene TRBV10-3 combines with J gene TRBJ2-1; tentative D call: TRBD1 (6 bases). The ends were cut back, 6 bases at V and 4 bases at J, with 19 bases in the middle. The CDR3 is 16 residues long. The germline CDR1 and CDR2 sequences are ENHRY and SYGVKD. CDR3 DNA: TGTGCCATCAGGGGGGCGGTGAGAGGGCGGTACAATGAGCAGTTCTTC. Residues: CAIRGAVRGRYNEQFF.

This chain links TRBV4-1 with TRBJ2-1; TRBD2 aligns across 7 bases. The germline V gene has CDR1 MGHRA and CDR2 YSYEKL. V gave up 1 base and J gave up 5 bases; unmatched junction bases: 2. The CDR3 is made up of 14 amino acids. This chain's CDR3 is CASSQGLADNEQFF. CDR3 in DNA: TGCGCCAGCAGCCAAGGGCTAGCGGACAATGAGCAGTTCTTC.

The V and J genes are TRBV29-1 and TRBJ2-1; tentative D call: TRBD1 (5 bases). Germline V gene sequence: CDR1 SQVTM, CDR2 ANQGSEA. The germline V and J ends were trimmed by 6 bases and 0 bases, with 15 bases remaining between them. The CDR3 is made up of 15 amino acids. As DNA, the CDR3 is TGCAGCGTGGCCTCCAGGGCAATCTCCTACAATGAGCAGTTCTTC. Translating it yields CSVASRAISYNEQFF.

The chain carries TRBV6-1 and TRBJ2-5, with 7 bases fitting TRBD1. CDR1 MNHNS and CDR2 SASEGT come from the germline V gene. The CDR3 totals 15 residues. V shed 4 bases and J 3 bases; nucleotides not matched to a gene: 8. CDR3 nucleotides: TGTGCCAGCAGTGCACAGGGGTCTGGAAAAGAGACCCAGTACTTC. Protein product: CASSAQGSGKETQYF.

V is TRBV7-2 and J is TRBJ2-7; possible D gene TRBD2, 7 bases. V gave up 5 bases and J gave up 4 bases, with 21 bases separating them. CDR1 and CDR2 from the germline V gene are SGHTA and FQGNSA. The CDR3 totals 16 residues. The CDR3 DNA is TGTGCCAGCAGCCTGGACCGGGGGGCAACGAGGTACGAGCAGTACTTC. As protein: CASSLDRGATRYEQYF.

The chain is built from TRBV28 and TRBJ1-4; 7 bases fit TRBD1. The CDR3 runs 13 residues. The germline gives CDR1 MDHEN, CDR2 SYDVKM. Germline trimming cut 6 bases from V and 8 bases from J; bases unmatched to any gene: 6. CDR3 residues: CASRLRGREKLFF. DNA of the CDR3: TGTGCCAGCAGGCTCAGGGGGAGGGAAAAACTGTTTTTT.

The chain combines TRBV5-5 with TRBJ1-2; possible D gene TRBD1, 5 bases. There are 15 residues in the CDR3. Per germline, CDR1 SGHKS and CDR2 YYEKEE (reference sequence). V shed 0 bases and J shed 4 bases, with 13 bases lying between them. The DNA of the CDR3 is TGTGCCAGCAGCTTGGGGCAGGGAAACGCCTATGGCTACACCTTC. Protein sequence: CASSLGQGNAYGYTF.

The rearrangement joins TRBV4-3 to TRBJ2-3; D is possibly TRBD1 (6 bases). The CDR3 contains 16 residues. Trimming removed 1 base from V and 0 bases from J, with 11 bases in between. Germline lookup yields CDR1 LGHNA and CDR2 YSLEER. CDR3 protein: CASSQVDRPSTDTQYF. DNA for the CDR3: TGCGCCAGCAGCCAAGTTGACAGGCCTAGCACAGATACGCAGTATTTT.

The V gene is TRBV25-1, the J gene TRBJ1-2; weak D call: TRBD1 (5 bases). V was clipped by 7 bases and J by 12 bases, with 15 bases between them. Per germline, CDR1 MGHDK and CDR2 SYGVNS. There are 11 residues in the CDR3. CDR3 DNA sequence: TGTGCCAGCAATCGAGTAGCGGGGGACACCTTC. Amino acid sequence: CASNRVAGDTF.

This chain links TRBV6-1 with TRBJ1-1; D gene unclear. This CDR3 is built from 17 residues. Per germline, CDR1 MNHNS and CDR2 SASEGT. V lost 3 bases and J 1 base, leaving 18 bases between the germline ends. Written as DNA, the CDR3 is TGTGCCAGCAGTGACCCATTGCGGGTACAGAAGAACACTGAAGCTTTCTTT. Translation gives CASSDPLRVQKNTEAFF.

This chain links TRBV7-3 with TRBJ2-6, with 10 bases aligning to TRBD2. V shed 5 bases and J 0 bases; nucleotides not matched to a gene: 13. This CDR3 comprises 20 residues. In germline, CDR1 is SGHTA, CDR2 FQGTGA. For the CDR3, the DNA is TGTGCCAGCAGCCCCTGGGCAGCGGGAGGGCCTGGCTCTGGGGCCAACGTCCTGACTTTC. Its translation: CASSPWAAGGPGSGANVLTF.

The chain couples TRBV5-1 to TRBJ2-1; the D gene is possibly TRBD2 (6 bases). V was pared by 4 bases and J by 8 bases, with 13 bases between. Germline V gene data show CDR1 as SGHRS and CDR2 as YFSETQ. The CDR3 has 13 residues. The CDR3 nucleotides are TGCGCCAGCAGCCAGGGACTCCGCTATGAGCAGTTCTTC. Translated: CASSQGLRYEQFF.

The chain links TRBV6-6 to TRBJ1-5; tentatively, D is TRBD1 (5 bases). Looked up from germline, CDR1 is MNHNY and CDR2 is SVGAGI (reference sequence). V shed 8 bases and J shed 3 bases, with 11 bases lying between them. The CDR3 has 13 residues. The CDR3 reads CASRDFINQPQHF. In nucleotides, the CDR3 is TGTGCCAGCCGGGACTTTATCAATCAGCCCCAGCATTTT.

This chain links TRBV7-6 with TRBJ1-3; D may be TRBD1 (5 bases). Between the trimmed V and J ends, which lost 5 bases and 1 base, there was a span of 9 bases. This CDR3 region has 14 residues. Germline values: CDR1 SGHVS, CDR2 FNYEAQ. CDR3 sequence reads: CASSPQGSGNTIYF. The CDR3 coding sequence is TGTGCCAGCAGCCCTCAGGGTTCTGGAAACACCATATATTTT.

The rearrangement joins TRBV6-5 to TRBJ1-4; D is perhaps TRBD1 (6 bases). The length of the CDR3 is 15 residues. Looked up from germline, CDR1 is MNHEY and CDR2 is SVGAGI. With 6 bases removed from V and 4 bases from J, the gap between germline ends came to 15 bases. CDR3 nucleotides: TGTGCCAGCAGCGCCCGAGGGGGGGATAATGAAAAACTGTTTTTT. Translated, it gives CASSARGGDNEKLFF.

The genes are TRBV29-1 and TRBJ2-5; D might be TRBD1 (5 bases). Germline V CDR1 and CDR2: SQVTM, ANQGSEA. CDR3 length: 13 amino acids. Trimming took 1 base from V and 6 from J, leaving 12 bases between them. CDR3 bases: TGCAGCGTTGAAGGGGGCCCCAATCAGACCCAGTACTTC. Translated: CSVEGGPNQTQYF.

The table lists this clone with a few counts. The J gene is TRBJ2-5, the V gene TRBV18; D is ambiguous. The CDR3 is 15 amino acids. Germline CDR1 is KGHSH and CDR2 is LQKENI. V lost 3 bases and J lost 4, with 15 bases in between. The CDR3 nucleotides are TGTGCCAGCTCACCGCGGTCGTCAGACGGAGAGACCCAGTACTTC. Its protein product is CASSPRSSDGETQYF.

The chain carries TRBV30 and TRBJ2-7; the match to TRBD2 covers 11 bases. V dropped 0 bases and J dropped 6; count of bases not matched to a gene: 4. There are 14 residues in the CDR3. Germline loops: CDR1 GTSNPN, CDR2 SVGIG (reference sequence). CDR3 amino acids: CAWSVLGTSGEQYF. The CDR3 DNA reads as TGTGCCTGGAGTGTATTAGGGACTAGCGGCGAGCAGTACTTC.

Concerning this clone itself: This specimen includes other DNA sequences encoding the same CDR3. The gene calls are TRBV10-3 and TRBJ1-5, with D possibly matching TRBD1 (5 bases). The CDR3 is 14 amino acids. Between the trimmed V and J ends, which lost 6 bases and 4 bases, there was a span of 13 bases. CDR1 ENHRY and CDR2 SYGVKD come from the germline V gene. CDR3 nucleotide sequence: TGTGCCATCAGCGCAGGGTTGGGGAATCAGCCCCAGCATTTT. Its translation is CAISAGLGNQPQHF.

The CDR3 is CASSPLGQRNQPQHF. Here the CDR3 DNA reads TGTGCCAGCAGTCCCCTAGGACAGCGCAATCAGCCCCAGCATTTT. The V gene is TRBV27, the J gene TRBJ1-5; TRBD1 might be the D (6 bases). V lost 5 bases and J lost 2, with 13 bases in between. Germline assignment: CDR1 MNHEY and CDR2 SMNVEV (reference sequence). This CDR3 is 15 amino acids long.

The rearrangement links TRBV4-1 to TRBJ2-5; 9 nucleotides line up with TRBD2. CDR3 length equals 15 residues. V was clipped by 4 bases and J by 5 bases; unmatched bases: 8. Germline CDR1 MGHRA, CDR2 YSYEKL. In nucleotides, the CDR3 is TGCGCCAGCAGCCGAAACAGTGCGGGGGGGGAGACCCAGTACTTC. Protein product: CASSRNSAGGETQYF.